The 27 T cell receptor beta chains in this list originate from one sample, sequenced in a study of T cell repertoires in cytomegalovirus infection. These receptors' antigens are unknown. TCRdb redid the calling of the reads with MiXCR, one entry per CDR3 protein. The data hold 54,000 or so distinct CDR3 sequences, with about 30% observed a single time. The sample comprised PBMCs, sequenced either directly or after in vitro stimulation (not recorded which). These receptors all stem from a human donor in good health (CMV status not recorded). Some clones in this sample may be carry-over from other donors' samples.

J is TRBJ2-3 and V is TRBV12-3 or TRBV12-4; D is unresolved. CDR3 length: 12 residues. V lost 2 bases and J lost 4, with 4 bases in between. Written as DNA, the CDR3 is TGTGCCAGCAGTTTACAGGCAGATACGCAGTATTTT. It is translated as CASSLQADTQYF.

The V and J genes are TRBV10-2 and TRBJ1-5; D not resolved. V lost 6 bases to trimming and J lost 2 bases, with 14 bases between them. This CDR3 has 15 residues. Germline CDR1 is WSHSY and CDR2 is SAAADI. The CDR3 spells CASRSQRDGNQPQHF. The CDR3 coding sequence is TGCGCCAGCAGATCACAGAGGGATGGCAATCAGCCCCAGCATTTT.

The sample holds a few counts of this clonotype. J is TRBJ1-5 and V is TRBV23-1; D may be TRBD1 (6 bases). TRBV23-1 falls under the ORF class, with uncertain function. V was clipped by 2 bases and J by 9 bases, with 17 bases between them. This CDR3 is 15 amino acids long. This chain's CDR3 is CASSQGQGSMLPQHF. The CDR3 nucleotides are TGCGCCAGCAGTCAAGGTCAGGGGTCAATGTTGCCCCAGCATTTT.

The rearrangement joins TRBV18 to TRBJ2-1; D is uncertain. The CDR3 extends over 15 amino acids. Germline values: CDR1 KGHSH, CDR2 LQKENI. V was pared by 1 base and J by 3 bases, with 10 bases between. CDR3 in amino acids: CASSPRLTLYNEQFF. The CDR3, as DNA: TGTGCCAGCTCACCACGGCTAACCCTCTACAATGAGCAGTTCTTC.

This clonotype has only a few counts. This chain joins TRBV4-1 and TRBJ1-4; no clear D. V lost 4 bases and J lost 8, with 11 bases in between. Germline V CDR1 and CDR2: MGHRA, YSYEKL. The CDR3 spans 13 residues. The CDR3 spells CASSPVGLEKLFF. CDR3 nucleotide sequence: TGCGCCAGCAGCCCCGTAGGATTGGAAAAACTGTTTTTT.

The chain employs TRBV19 and TRBJ1-6, with D uncertain. CDR1 and CDR2 from the germline V gene are LNHDA and SQIVND (reference sequence). The CDR3 is made up of 14 amino acids. Trimming removed 3 bases from V and 8 bases from J, with 11 bases in between. The CDR3 protein is CASSIVAGDSPLHF. CDR3 nucleotides: TGTGCCAGTAGTATTGTGGCCGGCGATTCACCCCTCCACTTT.

This rearrangement joins TRBV11-2 to TRBJ1-1; perhaps TRBD1 as D (5 bases). The germline V gene encodes CDR1 SGHAT and CDR2 FQNNGV. The length of the CDR3 is 14 residues. The V end was cut by 4 bases, the J end by 8 bases, with 17 bases between. DNA for the CDR3: TGTGCCAGCAGCTCTATACGAGGGGCGTGGGAAGCTTTCTTT. It encodes CASSSIRGAWEAFF.

This clonotype was counted only a few times. The chain is built from TRBV7-9 and TRBJ2-2; TRBD1 matches at 8 bases. The CDR3 runs to 15 residues. The germline V gene encodes CDR1 SEHNR and CDR2 FQNEAQ (reference sequence). V lost 5 bases, J lost 2 bases, and 4 bases stayed unmatched. CDR3: CASSGQGKNTGELFF. The CDR3 DNA follows: TGTGCCAGCAGCGGACAGGGAAAAAACACCGGGGAGCTGTTTTTT.

This clonotype was observed a few times. The chain uses TRBV20-1 and TRBJ1-5, with D possibly matching TRBD1 (6 bases). CDR1 is DFQATT and CDR2 is SNEGSKA in the germline V gene (reference sequence). The CDR3 sequence is 13 residues long. V lost 6 bases and J lost 5, with 14 bases in between. The CDR3 sequence: CSAQVGGDQPQHF. CDR3 nucleotides: TGCAGTGCCCAAGTAGGGGGGGATCAGCCCCAGCATTTT.

This clonotype was observed at least ten times. The chain employs TRBV7-2 and TRBJ2-2; TRBD2 aligns across 9 bases. Germline trimming cut 3 bases from V and 4 bases from J; bases unmatched to any gene: 9. CDR1 is SGHTA and CDR2 is FQGNSA in the germline V gene. The CDR3 is 17 amino acids. CDR3 in DNA: TGTGCCAGCAGCTTGCTAGCGGGATGGCGTGGCACCGGGGAGCTGTTTTTT. Translated: CASSLLAGWRGTGELFF.

This clonotype was seen a few times. The V call is TRBV20-1, the J call TRBJ2-1; D remains unclear. Trimming removed 1 base at V and 0 bases at J, with 7 bases between. This CDR3 is 14 amino acids long. Germline lookup yields CDR1 DFQATT and CDR2 SNEGSKA (reference sequence). Here the CDR3 DNA reads TGCAGTGCTAGAGTGACCGGCTCCTACAATGAGCAGTTCTTC. Translation: CSARVTGSYNEQFF.

This clonotype was picked up a small number of times. The chain recombines TRBV4-2 with TRBJ2-2; no clear D gene. The CDR3 length is 14 residues. The germline V gene encodes CDR1 LGHNA and CDR2 YNFKEQ. V lost 4 bases and J lost 4, with 10 bases in between. The DNA of the CDR3 is TGTGCCAGCAGCCCCAATCCTGTCACCGGGGAGCTGTTTTTT. As protein: CASSPNPVTGELFF.

This clonotype was found a few times. This sequence joins TRBV6-5 and TRBJ1-2; 7 bases map to TRBD1. The length of the CDR3 is 12 residues. Looked up from germline, CDR1 is MNHEY and CDR2 is SVGAGI. CDR3 sequence: CGSAGGGNGYTF. CDR3 bases: TGTGGGTCTGCGGGAGGGGGCAATGGCTACACCTTC.

The V gene is TRBV2, the J gene TRBJ2-3; D not resolved. V lost 0 bases, J lost 11 bases, and 9 bases lay in between. Germline CDR1 SNHLY, CDR2 FYNNEI. This CDR3 region has 12 residues. The CDR3, as DNA: TGTGCCAGCAGTGAAGCTGCCGTTCTGCAGTATTTT. Translation: CASSEAAVLQYF.

The chain employs TRBV12-3 or TRBV12-4 and TRBJ1-1; D ambiguous. The ends were cut back, 3 bases at V and 10 bases at J, with 12 bases in the middle. CDR3 size: 12 residues. The chain's CDR3 is CASSFSAPGAFF. The CDR3 region has the DNA TGTGCCAGCAGTTTCTCGGCACCTGGAGCTTTCTTT.

This clonotype was found many times. The chain uses TRBV12-3 or TRBV12-4 and TRBJ1-1; D gene ambiguous. This CDR3 comprises 13 residues. The ends were cut back, 1 base at V and 1 base at J, with 4 bases in the middle. CDR3 residues: CASSLDTNTEAFF. CDR3 bases: TGTGCCAGCAGTTTAGATACGAACACTGAAGCTTTCTTT.

In this sample, this clonotype turned up many times. The chain links TRBV6-1 to TRBJ2-1, with 10 bases that match TRBD1. V shed 1 base and J 7 bases; nucleotides not matched to a gene: 4. Germline V gives CDR1 MNHNS, CDR2 SASEGT. The CDR3 contains 15 residues. CDR3 in amino acids: CASSEGTGGLNEQFF. The CDR3 DNA reads as TGTGCCAGCAGTGAAGGGACAGGGGGTTTGAATGAGCAGTTCTTC.

This chain links TRBV11-1 with TRBJ2-7, with a tentative D call TRBD2 (6 bases). Germline lookup yields CDR1 SGHAT and CDR2 FQDESV (reference sequence). This CDR3 comprises 13 residues. The V end was cut by 5 bases, the J end by 1 base, with 9 bases between. The CDR3 reads CASSPRGSYEQYF. The CDR3 DNA sequence: TGTGCCAGCAGCCCCCGGGGGTCCTACGAGCAGTACTTC.

In this sample, this clonotype turned up a few times. The chain joins TRBV7-8 to TRBJ2-1; D gene unclear. Trimming shortened V by 4 bases and J by 12 bases, and 13 bases separated the two germline ends. The germline V gene encodes CDR1 SGHVS and CDR2 FQNEAQ. CDR3 length: 12 amino acids. The CDR3 bases are TGTGCCAGCAGCTCTAAAGCGAACCTGCAGTTCTTC. As protein: CASSSKANLQFF. The complete variable domain, with remaining parts taken from reference TRBV7-8 and TRBJ2-1, reads GAGVSQSPRYKVAKRGQDVALRCDPISGHVSLFWYQQALGQGPEFLTYFQNEAQLDKSGLPSDRFFAERPEGSVSTLKIQRTQQEDSAVYLCASSSKANLQFFGPGTRLTVL.

This clonotype occurred a few times. This sequence may be a read error, since a much larger clone differs from it by one base. The chain uses TRBV7-6 and TRBJ2-3; D remains unclear. The ends were cut back, 1 base at V and 5 bases at J, with 1 base in the middle. The CDR3 is 11 amino acids. Germline V gene lookup returns CDR1 SGHVS and CDR2 FNYEAQ. The CDR3 DNA sequence: TGTGCCAGCAGCTTAGAAGATACGCAGTATTTT. It codes for CASSLEDTQYF.

The chain links TRBV7-2 to TRBJ2-7; 14 nucleotides line up with TRBD2. The length of the CDR3 is 17 residues. V trimming: 1 base; J trimming: 4 bases; junction bases outside the gene matches: 6. Per germline, CDR1 SGHTA and CDR2 FQGNSA. This CDR3 reads CASSLGPGLAGAYEQYF. CDR3 coding DNA: TGTGCCAGCAGCTTAGGCCCGGGACTAGCGGGAGCGTACGAGCAGTACTTC.

This chain joins TRBV3-1 and TRBJ2-7; D may match TRBD1 or TRBD2 (5 bases each). Germline CDR1 reads LGHDT; CDR2 reads YNNKEL (reference sequence). Trimming took 1 base from V and 9 from J, leaving 16 bases between them. The CDR3 is 14 amino acids. CDR3 loop: CASSQGEWGPRQYF. For the CDR3, the DNA is TGTGCCAGCAGCCAAGGGGAGTGGGGCCCACGGCAGTACTTC.

Concerning this clonotype itself: A read error may account for a junction end that differs from germline. The chain couples TRBV4-1 to TRBJ1-1; D not resolved. Per germline, CDR1 MGHRA and CDR2 YSYEKL. This CDR3 has 20 residues. This chain's CDR3 is CASSQIRGSLDRLSGTEAFF. CDR3 coding DNA: TGTGCCAGCAGCCAAATAAGAGGGTCCCTGGACCGCCTTTCCGGCACTGAAGCTTTCTTT.

On this clonotype: A much bigger clone sits one base away, suggesting this may be a read error. This chain uses TRBV24-1 with TRBJ2-3; 8 bases map to TRBD2. The V and J ends lost 7 bases and 6 bases, in that order; junction bases with no gene match: 5. Germline loops: CDR1 KGHDR, CDR2 SFDVKD. The CDR3 has 13 residues. CDR3 sequence (DNA): TGTGCCACCAGACCCTCGGGGGGGGATACGCAGTATTTT. This translates into CATRPSGGDTQYF.

The chain couples TRBV6-2 or TRBV6-3 to TRBJ1-1; no clear D gene. The CDR3 has 14 residues. V was pared by 5 bases and J by 5 bases, with 15 bases between. The germline gives CDR1 MNHEY, CDR2 SVGEGT. The CDR3 region has the DNA TGTGCCAGCAGTGAACGGGCCATGGGGACTGAAGCTTTCTTT. It specifies CASSERAMGTEAFF.

This clonotype was picked up many times. The chain couples TRBV7-9 to TRBJ1-6; D call uncertain. Trimming removed 2 bases from V and 8 bases from J, with 4 bases in between. CDR1 and CDR2 from the germline V gene are SEHNR and FQNEAQ (reference sequence). The CDR3 length is 12 residues. The CDR3: CASSLNHSPLHF. The CDR3 coding sequence is TGTGCCAGCAGCTTAAACCATTCACCCCTCCACTTT. Using reference TRBV7-9 and TRBJ1-6 for the parts outside the CDR3, the full variable domain is DTGVSQNPRHKITKRGQNVTFRCDPISEHNRLYWYRQTLGQGPEFLTYFQNEAQLEKSRLLSDRFSAERPKGSFSTLEIQRTEQGDSAMYLCASSLNHSPLHFGNGTRLTVT.

The J gene is TRBJ2-5, the V gene TRBV20-1, with TRBD2 as a possible D gene (6 bases). CDR1 DFQATT and CDR2 SNEGSKA come from the germline V gene (reference sequence). The CDR3 is made up of 15 amino acids. Between the trimmed V and J ends, which lost 3 bases and 9 bases, there was a span of 23 bases. The CDR3 nucleotides read TGCAGTGCTAGCGACTCCGCCCGGGGGATGGGGGCCCAGTACTTC. It specifies CSASDSARGMGAQYF.